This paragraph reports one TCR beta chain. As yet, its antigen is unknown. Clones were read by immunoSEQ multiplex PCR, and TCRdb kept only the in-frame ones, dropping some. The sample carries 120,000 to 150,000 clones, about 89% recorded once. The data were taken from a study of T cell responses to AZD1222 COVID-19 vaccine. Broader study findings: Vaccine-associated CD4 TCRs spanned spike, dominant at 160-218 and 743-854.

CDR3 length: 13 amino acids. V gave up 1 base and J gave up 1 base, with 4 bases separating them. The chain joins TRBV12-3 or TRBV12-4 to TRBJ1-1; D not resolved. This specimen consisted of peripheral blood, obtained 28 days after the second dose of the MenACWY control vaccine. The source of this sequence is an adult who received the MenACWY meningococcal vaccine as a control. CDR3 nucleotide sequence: TGTGCCAGCAGTTTAGTAGAGAACACTGAAGCTTTCTTT. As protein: CASSLVENTEAFF.